This T cell receptor (beta chain) was identified during a study of CD8+ T cells in alopecia areata. Study-level background: Treated patients received severity scores based on the percentage of scalp area affected.

Sequencing used cDNA as its template, made by extracting RNA and reverse transcribing it. Clones were sequenced by immunoSEQ multiplex PCR, and TCRdb holds only the in-frame ones, with some missing. Here the sample spans under 130,000 clones, 65% to 90% being singletons. Trimming removed 2 bases from V and 3 bases from J, with 8 bases in between. The CDR3 totals 14 residues. The germline V gene encodes CDR1 SNHLY and CDR2 FYNNEI. Documented treatment: oral pan-JAK inhibitor, 5-10 mg twice daily. The sample was CD8+ T cells sorted from blood, taken at approximately week 30, from a patient treated with tofacitinib. This TCR derives from a human donor with alopecia areata. The rearrangement links TRBV2 to TRBJ1-5; D ambiguous. The CDR3 coding sequence is TGTGCCAGCAGTGAATTGGGTAACAATCAGCCCCAGCATTTT. Translated, it gives CASSELGNNQPQHF.